A single sample is the source of the 16 T cell receptor beta chains below, sequenced in a study of identical twins. TCRdb processed the 5' RACE reads anew with MiXCR; each CDR3 protein has one entry. The table shows a few hundred thousand distinct CDR3 sequences, with roughly 7.1% occurring only once. These data also featured in a second study, about T cells expressing NK-cell markers.

The material sequenced was CD8+ T cells sorted from blood. These receptors all come from a woman younger than 35 in good health.

The chain recombines TRBV14 with TRBJ2-2; possibly TRBD1 for D (5 bases). This CDR3 has 13 residues. V lost 5 bases to trimming and J lost 5 bases, with 9 bases between them. CDR1 is SGHDN, CDR2 FVKESK, per germline. CDR3 loop: CASSIQGTGELFF. The DNA of the CDR3 is TGTGCCAGCAGCATCCAGGGAACCGGGGAGCTGTTTTTT.

The chain uses TRBV2 and TRBJ1-2, with D tentatively TRBD1 (6 bases). V lost 11 bases and J 4 bases, leaving 14 bases between the germline ends. Germline assignment: CDR1 SNHLY and CDR2 FYNNEI. The CDR3 is 12 amino acids. The CDR3 reads CACQGGGYGYTF. In nucleotides, the CDR3 is TGTGCCTGCCAAGGGGGGGGCTATGGCTACACCTTC.

The rearrangement links TRBV7-2 to TRBJ1-1; no clear D gene. This CDR3 is 13 amino acids long. From germline, CDR1 is SGHTA and CDR2 FQGNSA. With 5 bases removed from V and 5 bases from J, the gap between germline ends came to 12 bases. The CDR3 is CASSLRIFTEAFF. The CDR3 region has the DNA TGTGCCAGCAGCCTCCGTATCTTTACTGAAGCTTTCTTT.

This clonotype occurred many times. The J gene is TRBJ2-7, the V gene TRBV5-1; possibly TRBD1 for D (5 bases). V lost 4 bases and J lost 2, with 16 bases in between. Germline loops: CDR1 SGHRS, CDR2 YFSETQ. The CDR3 loop spans 15 amino acids. DNA of the CDR3: TGCGCCAGCAGCCATGACGGTCCAGGGACCTACGAGCAGTACTTC. The encoded protein is CASSHDGPGTYEQYF.

This clonotype was observed at least ten times. This sequence joins TRBV7-9 and TRBJ2-7, with 10 bases that match TRBD2. The V gene end was trimmed by 1 base and the J gene end by 5 bases; junction bases not matched to a gene: 2. Germline V gene sequence: CDR1 SEHNR, CDR2 FQNEAQ (reference sequence). CDR3 size: 14 residues. CDR3 protein: CASSLEGLANEQYF. The CDR3 DNA reads TGTGCCAGCAGCTTAGAGGGACTAGCGAACGAGCAGTACTTC.

This clonotype was observed a few times. This chain joins TRBV4-3 and TRBJ2-5; 7 bases match TRBD1. Germline values: CDR1 LGHNA, CDR2 YSLEER. The CDR3 has 15 residues. J gave up 3 bases and V 10 bases, and 14 bases lay outside the gene matches. CDR3 sequence reads: CATRQDRASEETQYF. The CDR3 bases are TGCGCCACCCGCCAAGACAGGGCTTCGGAAGAGACCCAGTACTTC.

This clonotype occurred a few times. V is TRBV6-2 or TRBV6-3 and J is TRBJ2-7; D remains ambiguous. Germline CDR1 is MNHEY and CDR2 is SVGEGT. V was cut by 0 bases and J by 6 bases, with 18 bases left in between. This CDR3 contains 16 residues. This CDR3 is CASSYSITEAWGEQYF. CDR3 bases: TGTGCCAGCAGTTACTCGATTACCGAGGCTTGGGGCGAGCAGTACTTC.

This clonotype occurred many times. The chain joins TRBV2 to TRBJ2-1; D remains ambiguous. Germline V gene sequence: CDR1 SNHLY, CDR2 FYNNEI. The V gene lost 4 bases and the J gene lost 0 bases, with 19 bases spanning the gap. The CDR3 spans 18 residues. This chain's CDR3 is CASSGLVLENSSYNEQFF. In nucleotides, the CDR3 is TGTGCCAGCAGTGGGCTAGTCTTGGAAAATAGCTCCTACAATGAGCAGTTCTTC.

This clonotype was seen many times. This chain links TRBV2 with TRBJ1-2; 7 bases match TRBD1. Germline-derived CDR1 and CDR2 are SNHLY and FYNNEI. V was pared by 10 bases and J by 2 bases, with 7 bases of the junction left unmatched. This CDR3 region has 13 residues. The DNA for the CDR3 is TGTGCCACCACAGGGACAGCGAACTATGGCTACACCTTC. Translation: CATTGTANYGYTF.

This clonotype was seen many times. The gene calls are TRBV20-1 and TRBJ2-7; D possibly corresponds to TRBD1 (5 bases). In germline, CDR1 is DFQATT, CDR2 SNEGSKA (reference sequence). The V and J ends lost 6 bases and 1 base respectively, with 16 bases between them. CDR3 length: 14 residues. The CDR3 DNA is TGCAGTGCCCCCACTCCGGACATTTCCTACGAGCAGTACTTC. Amino acid sequence: CSAPTPDISYEQYF.

This clonotype has a handful of counts. The chain joins TRBV9 to TRBJ1-1; D is uncertain. Germline CDR1 SGDLS, CDR2 YYNGEE. The CDR3 runs 13 residues. Trimming removed 0 bases at V and 4 bases at J, with 7 bases between. CDR3: CASSVGAATEAFF. The CDR3 DNA follows: TGTGCCAGCAGCGTAGGGGCAGCCACTGAAGCTTTCTTT.

This clonotype occurred a few times. The chain employs TRBV5-6 and TRBJ1-5; possible D gene TRBD1, 5 bases. The germline V and J ends were trimmed by 2 bases and 7 bases, with 10 bases remaining between them. CDR3 length: 13 residues. Per germline, CDR1 SGHDT and CDR2 YYEEEE. Here the CDR3 reads CASSFQGGQPQHF. The DNA of the CDR3 is TGTGCCAGCAGCTTTCAGGGAGGACAGCCCCAGCATTTT.

At least ten counts were recorded for this clonotype. The gene calls are TRBV11-3 and TRBJ2-2; 8 nucleotides match TRBD1. The CDR3 has 15 residues. CDR1 is SGHNT and CDR2 is YENEEA in the germline V gene. V dropped 4 bases and J dropped 5; count of bases not matched to a gene: 6. The CDR3 spells CASSSRTGITGELFF. CDR3 bases: TGTGCCAGCAGCTCGAGGACAGGGATAACCGGGGAGCTGTTTTTT.

There are many counts of this clonotype. The J gene is TRBJ2-5, the V gene TRBV12-3 or TRBV12-4; D may correspond to TRBD1 or TRBD2 (6 bases each). V was shortened by 2 bases and J by 5 bases, with 15 bases between the two germline ends. This CDR3 region has 15 residues. The CDR3 DNA is TGTGCCAGCAGTTTATATACCGGGGGCGAGGAGACCCAGTACTTC. Its translation is CASSLYTGGEETQYF.

This clonotype occurred many times. The chain has TRBV7-2 and TRBJ2-7; D not certain. Germline lookup yields CDR1 SGHTA and CDR2 FQGNSA. The CDR3 is 15 residues long. V dropped 3 bases and J dropped 3 bases, with 15 bases sitting between them. CDR3 nucleotides: TGTGCCAGCAGCTTTAAGCAGGTCCGATACTACGAGCAGTACTTC. Amino acids: CASSFKQVRYYEQYF.

This clonotype was recorded a few times. J is TRBJ2-7 and V is TRBV7-9; D is unresolved. This CDR3 spans 13 amino acids. Germline V gives CDR1 SEHNR, CDR2 FQNEAQ (reference sequence). The V end lost 2 bases, the J end lost 6 bases, and 11 bases lay between the germline ends. The CDR3 reads CASSLYSLSEQYF. DNA for the CDR3: TGTGCCAGCAGCTTATACAGTCTCAGCGAGCAGTACTTC.